A selection of T cell receptor beta chains follows, all from one sample in a study of blood T cell repertoires in COVID-19. The method was immunoSEQ multiplex PCR; TCRdb's version includes in-frame clones alone and lacks a portion of them. The sample lists about 120,000 clones, more than 75% occurring once. Material: peripheral blood. These receptor sequences come from a woman aged 50 to 65 with acute or convalescent COVID-19. The CDR3 runs from the conserved cysteine through the conserved F or W. A D gene is named only where the DNA matches it firmly. The listing skips clone size in some rows; elsewhere it reads once, few, many or a size class.

size	V	D	length	J	CDR3	DNA
.	TRBV3-1/TRBV3-2	.	12	TRBJ2-7	CASSQVRGEQYF	TGTGCCAGCAGCCAAGTTAGAGGCGAGCAGTACTTC
once	TRBV7-7	TRBD2	15	TRBJ2-3	CASSLAAGGPDTQYF	TGTGCCAGCAGCTTAGCAGCGGGAGGCCCAGATACGCAGTATTTT
.	TRBV27	.	14	TRBJ1-6	CASSWFRSAAPLHF	TGTGCCAGCAGTTGGTTCCGGTCCGCGGCACCCCTCCACTTT
once	TRBV5-1	TRBD2	15	TRBJ2-3	CASKIGTSGLNTQYF	TGCGCCAGCAAAATTGGGACTAGCGGGTTGAATACGCAGTATTTT
.	TRBV6-5	TRBD1	14	TRBJ1-3	CASSTGASGNTIYF	TGTGCCAGCAGTACAGGGGCCTCTGGAAACACCATATATTTT
.	TRBV30	.	14	TRBJ2-6	CAWSTSAGANVLTF	TGTGCCTGGAGTACCAGCGCTGGGGCCAACGTCCTGACTTTC
.	TRBV18	TRBD1	14	TRBJ2-7	CASSRDRSSYEQYF	TGTGCCAGCTCAAGGGACAGGTCCTCCTACGAGCAGTACTTC
few	TRBV6-2/TRBV6-3	.	14	TRBJ1-5	CASSYRQGNQPQHF	TGTGCCAGCAGTTACCGGCAGGGAAACCAGCCCCAGCATTTT
.	TRBV10-3	.	14	TRBJ1-4	CAISPGATNEKLFF	TGTGCCATCAGCCCGGGGGCAACTAATGAAAAACTGTTTTTT
once	TRBV30	.	15	TRBJ2-3	CAWSVLRSGADTQYF	TGTGCCTGGAGTGTACTACGATCGGGAGCAGATACGCAGTATTTT